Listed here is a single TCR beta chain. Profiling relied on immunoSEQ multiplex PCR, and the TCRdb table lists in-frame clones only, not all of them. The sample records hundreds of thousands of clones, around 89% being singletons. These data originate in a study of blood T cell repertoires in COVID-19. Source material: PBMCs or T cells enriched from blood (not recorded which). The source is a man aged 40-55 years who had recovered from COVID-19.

The chain's CDR3 is CASSTQTDSGNTIYF. CDR3 sequence (DNA): TGTGCCAGCAGCACTCAGACAGACTCTGGAAACACCATATATTTT. The chain is built from TRBV9 and TRBJ1-3; D perhaps matches TRBD1 (5 bases). The CDR3 contains 15 residues. V was trimmed by 4 bases and J by 0 bases, leaving 11 bases between them. Germline CDR1 and CDR2: SGDLS and YYNGEE. Full variable domain (remainder filled in from reference TRBV9 and TRBJ1-3): DSGVTQTPKHLITATGQRVTLRCSPRSGDLSVYWYQQSLDQGLQFLIQYYNGEERAKGNILERFSAQQFPDLHSELNLSSLELGDSALYFCASSTQTDSGNTIYFGEGSWLTVV.